A selection of T cell receptor beta chains follows, all from one sample in a study of regulatory T cells in long-lasting Graves disease. TCRdb re-called the multiplex PCR reads with MiXCR, one entry per CDR3 protein. Among about 660,000 distinct CDR3 sequences listed, about 32% were seen once. The sequencing used peripheral blood mononuclear cells (PBMCs), collected when the disease was refractory, from a patient treated with antithyroid drugs. The source of these receptors is a female donor with Graves disease. Both conserved end residues are part of each CDR3. Fields, in order: D gene, clone size, J gene, V gene, CDR3 DNA, CDR3 protein. D genes are given only for firm matches. Size is stated for part of the rows, as once, few or many counts, or as a class when the clone is expanded.

D: TRBD1; size: NA; J: TRBJ1-6; V: TRBV19; DNA: TGTGCCAGTACCTACAGGGGTACGAATTCACCCCTCCACTTT; CDR3: CASTYRGTNSPLHF
D: TRBD2; size: few; J: TRBJ2-3; V: TRBV2; DNA: TGTGCCCCAGGGACTAGCGGGGGATACACAGATACGCAGTATTTT; CDR3: CAPGTSGGYTDTQYF
D: NA; size: many; J: TRBJ1-2; V: TRBV28; DNA: TGTGCCAGCAGTTTACCGGCCCCCAATGGCTACACCTTC; CDR3: CASSLPAPNGYTF
D: NA; size: few; J: TRBJ2-7; V: TRBV7-9; DNA: TGTGCCAGCAGCTCAGGTGTCTCCTACGAGCAGTACTTC; CDR3: CASSSGVSYEQYF
D: TRBD2; size: NA; J: TRBJ2-2; V: TRBV9; DNA: TGTGCCAGCAGCGTACGACTAGCAAGGGGAACCGGGGAGCTGTTTTTT; CDR3: CASSVRLARGTGELFF
D: NA; size: NA; J: TRBJ2-5; V: TRBV5-1; DNA: TGCGCCAGCAGCCCAGGATCGAAGGAGACCCAGTACTTC; CDR3: CASSPGSKETQYF
D: TRBD1; size: NA; J: TRBJ1-6; V: TRBV27; DNA: TGTGCCAGCAGTTTATTCGGGACAGGGGGATCTAATTCACCCCTCCACTTT; CDR3: CASSLFGTGGSNSPLHF
D: TRBD1; size: NA; J: TRBJ1-5; V: TRBV30; DNA: TGTGCCTGGAGTGCCCCAGGGGGCGGTCAGCCCCAGCATTTT; CDR3: CAWSAPGGGQPQHF
D: NA; size: few; J: TRBJ1-1; V: TRBV30; DNA: TGTGCCCTGGATCCCCAGGGCGTCACTGAAGCTTTCTTT; CDR3: CALDPQGVTEAFF
D: NA; size: NA; J: TRBJ2-5; V: TRBV7-9; DNA: TGTGCCATAATGGGGAAACAAGAGACCCAGTACTTC; CDR3: CAIMGKQETQYF